Below, 20 T cell receptor beta chains from the same sample are listed, as sequenced in a study of beta chain features in type 1 diabetes (dated by TCRdb to between 2017 and 2018). Beyond this particular receptor, the publication reports: A moderate but significant shortening of TCRB CDR3 length was observed in type 1 diabetes patients in all four CD4+ subsets.

What these receptors recognize is not known. Library generation was performed with the immunoSEQ multiplex PCR assay. The entire amount of isolated RNA was reverse transcribed using the High Capacity cDNA Reverse Transcription Kit, so the sequenced TCRB transcripts were expressed ones. Here the immuneACCESS table is served through TCRdb, limited to in-frame sequences with V and J called. Missing clones are a known gap in these copies; in checked studies unresolved V genes cover under half, and the rest lacks a known reason. Within this sample are about 170,000 clones, with approximately 7.8% of them counted one time only. The ten largest clones capture about 1% of the sample. The specimen was central memory CD4+ T cells from blood. The receptors shown here come from a middle-aged woman with type 1 diabetes.

This clone has only a few counts. The J gene is TRBJ2-1, the V gene TRBV2; D is perhaps TRBD2 (5 bases). The V end was cut by 7 bases, the J end by 0 bases, with 10 bases between. Germline assignment: CDR1 SNHLY and CDR2 FYNNEI. The CDR3 consists of 14 residues. CDR3 coding DNA: TGTGCCAGCATCGCGGGCAGCTCCTACAATGAGCAGTTCTTC. Translating it yields CASIAGSSYNEQFF.

The J gene is TRBJ1-2, the V gene TRBV6-6; D perhaps matches TRBD1 (6 bases). With 7 bases removed from V and 6 bases from J, the gap between germline ends came to 21 bases. Germline V gene lookup returns CDR1 MNHNY and CDR2 SVGAGI (reference sequence). The CDR3 runs 15 residues. CDR3 DNA sequence: TGTGCCAGCACGCCTAGCCACAGGGAAGGTGATGGCTACACCTTC. This codes for CASTPSHREGDGYTF.

In its sample, this clone was seen a few times. The rearrangement links TRBV9 to TRBJ2-3, with 10 bases lining up with TRBD2. The junction had 7 bases not matched to a gene; V was cut back by 2 bases and J by 7 bases. This CDR3 has 15 amino acids. Germline assignment: CDR1 SGDLS and CDR2 YYNGEE. The CDR3 region is CASSVKSGGANTQYF. The DNA of the CDR3 is TGTGCCAGCAGCGTTAAGAGCGGGGGGGCCAATACGCAGTATTTT. The complete variable domain, with remaining parts taken from reference TRBV9 and TRBJ2-3, reads DSGVTQTPKHLITATGQRVTLRCSPRSGDLSVYWYQQSLDQGLQFLIQYYNGEERAKGNILERFSAQQFPDLHSELNLSSLELGDSALYFCASSVKSGGANTQYFGPGTRLTVL.

This clone was observed at least ten times. V usage is TRBV30 and J usage is TRBJ1-1; a weak D match, TRBD1 (5 bases). Germline CDR1 GTSNPN, CDR2 SVGIG (reference sequence). The CDR3 has 12 residues. Trimming stripped 4 bases from V and 5 bases from J, with 11 bases between. The CDR3 spells CAWKGVGTEAFF. CDR3 DNA sequence: TGTGCCTGGAAAGGGGTGGGGACTGAAGCTTTCTTT.

A few counts support this clone. The chain carries TRBV9 and TRBJ2-7, with TRBD1 matching 8 bases. Germline values: CDR1 SGDLS, CDR2 YYNGEE. CDR3 length: 14 amino acids. The ends lost 3 bases at V and 2 bases at J; junction bases unmatched: 4. The CDR3 nucleotides read TGTGCCAGCAGCGCGACAGGGGCCCCCTACGAGCAGTACTTC. Translating it yields CASSATGAPYEQYF.

CDR3 amino acids: CASSLQGAERDTQYF. DNA of the CDR3: TGTGCCAGCAGCTTACAGGGGGCGGAGAGAGATACGCAGTATTTT. This chain uses TRBV5-4 with TRBJ2-3; 9 bases fit TRBD1. In germline, CDR1 is SGHNT, CDR2 YYREEE (reference sequence). This CDR3 spans 15 amino acids. Germline trimming cut 2 bases from V and 5 bases from J; bases unmatched to any gene: 6.

In this sample, this clone turned up many times. V gene TRBV5-8 combines with J gene TRBJ1-1, with unresolved D. The CDR3 is 13 amino acids. Deletions cut 7 bases from V and 5 bases from J, with 15 bases between. Looked up from germline, CDR1 is SGHTS and CDR2 is YDEGEE. The CDR3 protein is CASRTEDGTEAFF. DNA for the CDR3: TGTGCCAGCCGAACCGAGGATGGGACTGAAGCTTTCTTT.

This chain connects TRBV10-3 to TRBJ2-7; 7 bases match TRBD2. Germline CDR1 and CDR2: ENHRY and SYGVKD. J lost 7 bases, V lost 6 bases, and 15 bases had no gene match. This CDR3 is built from 15 residues. The CDR3 sequence is CAISGGSSTNGEQYF. The CDR3 DNA follows: TGTGCCATCAGCGGGGGGTCCAGTACGAATGGGGAGCAGTACTTC.

This clone was seen a handful of times. The rearrangement uses TRBV27 and TRBJ2-7; TRBD1 matches 9 bases. Unmatched junction bases numbered 8, after V lost 4 bases and J lost 7 bases. Germline values: CDR1 MNHEY, CDR2 SMNVEV (reference sequence). CDR3 length: 14 residues. The CDR3 sequence is CASSWTGASVEQYF. The CDR3 nucleotides are TGTGCCAGCAGTTGGACAGGGGCCTCGGTGGAGCAGTACTTC.

This clone was detected only a few times. The rearrangement joins TRBV27 to TRBJ2-7; TRBD2 is a possible D gene (7 bases). This CDR3 is 16 amino acids long. CDR1 MNHEY and CDR2 SMNVEV come from the germline V gene (reference sequence). V was shortened by 1 base and J by 8 bases, with 21 bases between the two germline ends. The CDR3 DNA follows: TGTGCCAGCAGTTTATTGACGGGGGGCCGGGTTTACCAGCAGTACTTC. It translates to CASSLLTGGRVYQQYF.

This clone was seen only once. This rearrangement joins TRBV5-4 to TRBJ2-4; tentatively, D is TRBD1 (6 bases). The CDR3 is made up of 15 amino acids. Per germline, CDR1 SGHNT and CDR2 YYREEE (reference sequence). The V end was cut by 0 bases, the J end by 7 bases, with 14 bases between. The DNA for the CDR3 is TGTGCCAGCAGCTTGGCCGCAGGGGTGGTGAACATTCAGTACTTC. This translates into CASSLAAGVVNIQYF.

The chain is built from TRBV28 and TRBJ1-3, with no clear D. The CDR3 has 15 residues. V dropped 5 bases and J dropped 0 bases, with 11 bases sitting between them. Germline V gene lookup returns CDR1 MDHEN and CDR2 SYDVKM. The CDR3 protein is CASSRRALSGNTIYF. CDR3 in DNA: TGTGCCAGCAGTCGGAGGGCCCTCTCTGGAAACACCATATATTTT.

This chain links TRBV7-7 with TRBJ2-2, with D unresolved. Germline V gene lookup returns CDR1 SSHAT and CDR2 FNYEAQ (reference sequence). The CDR3 runs 13 residues. Trimming took off 5 bases at V and 5 bases at J, with 9 bases between the two ends. In DNA form, the CDR3 reads TGTGCCAGCAGCCCCAGTCTGACCGGGGAGCTGTTTTTT. This sequence encodes CASSPSLTGELFF.

The chain is built from TRBV11-2 and TRBJ2-7, with D possibly TRBD2 on 6 matching bases. The length of the CDR3 is 15 residues. V lost 0 bases and J lost 7, with 16 bases in between. CDR1 and CDR2 from the germline V gene are SGHAT and FQNNGV. The DNA for the CDR3 is TGTGCCAGCAGCTTAGACCCGAGGAGTGCGGGGGAGCAGTACTTC. It translates to CASSLDPRSAGEQYF. Full variable domain (remainder filled in from reference TRBV11-2 and TRBJ2-7): EAGVAQSPRYKIIEKRQSVAFWCNPISGHATLYWYQQILGQGPKLLIQFQNNGVVDDSQLPKDRFSAERLKGVDSTLKIQPAKLEDSAVYLCASSLDPRSAGEQYFGPGTRLTVT.

The V and J genes are TRBV28 and TRBJ2-2; 8 bases match TRBD1. V lost 6 bases to trimming and J lost 4 bases; unmatched junction nucleotides: 7. The CDR3 runs 15 residues. Germline assignment: CDR1 MDHEN and CDR2 SYDVKM. In nucleotides, the CDR3 is TGTGCCAGCAGCTCCCCGGGACAGGCCACCGGGGAGCTGTTTTTT. This encodes CASSSPGQATGELFF.

V is TRBV5-6 and J is TRBJ2-1; 10 nucleotides align to TRBD2. The length of the CDR3 is 15 residues. V lost 4 bases, J lost 4 bases, and 5 bases stayed unmatched. Germline assignment: CDR1 SGHDT and CDR2 YYEEEE. CDR3 amino acids: CASSVGLAAYNEQFF. CDR3 nucleotide sequence: TGTGCCAGCAGCGTAGGACTAGCGGCGTACAATGAGCAGTTCTTC.

The chain has TRBV4-3 and TRBJ1-5; tentative D call: TRBD1 (5 bases). The ends were cut back, 4 bases at V and 3 bases at J, with 13 bases in the middle. CDR3 length: 15 amino acids. Germline loops: CDR1 LGHNA, CDR2 YSLEER. The CDR3: CASSPAAGNNQPQHF. The DNA for the CDR3 is TGCGCCAGCAGCCCCGCGGCAGGGAACAATCAGCCCCAGCATTTT.

The chain recombines TRBV5-1 with TRBJ2-3; perhaps TRBD2 as D (5 bases). Germline CDR1 SGHRS, CDR2 YFSETQ. V shed 4 bases and J shed 6 bases, with 12 bases lying between them. CDR3 length: 13 residues. The CDR3 spells CASSAAAIDTQYF. In DNA, the CDR3 is TGCGCCAGCAGCGCAGCGGCAATCGATACGCAGTATTTT.

This clone was detected only a few times. This chain connects TRBV4-3 to TRBJ2-1; TRBD2 is a possible D gene (6 bases). The germline gives CDR1 LGHNA, CDR2 YSLEER. This CDR3 has 15 residues. V was shortened by 4 bases and J by 7 bases, with 17 bases between the two germline ends. The CDR3 reads CASSPRGTSGNEQFF. The CDR3 DNA follows: TGCGCCAGCAGCCCCCGGGGGACCTCTGGGAATGAGCAGTTCTTC.

Only a few counts were recorded for this clone. Other DNA variants within this sample encode the same CDR3. V and J are TRBV6-5 and TRBJ1-1; 7 bases align to TRBD1. The CDR3 is 12 amino acids. Germline CDR1 is MNHEY and CDR2 is SVGAGI. The V gene end was trimmed by 2 bases and the J gene end by 11 bases; junction bases not matched to a gene: 5. The CDR3 loop is CASSYRGGEAFF. CDR3 bases: TGTGCCAGCAGTTACAGAGGGGGCGAGGCTTTCTTT.